This T cell receptor (beta chain) came from a study of cytomegalovirus exposure and HLA in healthy donors. Whole-study findings and limits: HLA restriction was apparent for most CMV-associated TCR beta chains in a later analysis. In a later analysis, a missense DCLRE1C variant was linked to TCR beta V- and J-gene trimming. Within the data, a cluster of highly shared sequence variants was likely a sequencing artifact. While the bulk of TCR sequences proved rare, some public TCRs turned up in many donors.

Primers for the PCR totalled 60 Vbeta and 13 Jbeta. Measured with immunoSEQ multiplex PCR; TCRdb has only the in-frame clones, and not every one. In the table there are 85,000 to 100,000 clones, roughly 80% of which are singletons. Comments on this clone: Its antigen is as yet unknown.

V was cut by 6 bases and J by 6 bases, with 21 bases left in between. Looked up from germline, CDR1 is MNHEY and CDR2 is SVGAGI. The CDR3 is made up of 15 amino acids. Sequencing input: PBMCs. J is TRBJ2-7 and V is TRBV6-5; D is perhaps TRBD2 (6 bases). This TCR came from a man aged 55 to 70 in good health and CMV-seropositive. CDR3 coding DNA: TGTGCCAGCAGAAGGGAGGACCTTGGGGCCTCCGAGCAGTACTTC. This codes for CASRREDLGASEQYF.